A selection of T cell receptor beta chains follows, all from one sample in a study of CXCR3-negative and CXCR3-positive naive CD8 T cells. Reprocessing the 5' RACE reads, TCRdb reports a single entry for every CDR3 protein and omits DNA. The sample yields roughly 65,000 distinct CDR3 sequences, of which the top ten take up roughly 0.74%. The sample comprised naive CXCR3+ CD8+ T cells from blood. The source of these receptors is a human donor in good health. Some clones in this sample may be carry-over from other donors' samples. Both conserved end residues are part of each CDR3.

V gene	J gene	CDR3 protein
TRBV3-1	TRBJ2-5	CASSQDRRGYGETQYF
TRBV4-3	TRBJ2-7	CASSQSRDRGYEQYF
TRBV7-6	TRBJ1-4	CASSSTLPEKLFF
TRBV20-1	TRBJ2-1	CSARDPGGGEQFF
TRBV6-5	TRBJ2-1	CASTTTGDNEQFF
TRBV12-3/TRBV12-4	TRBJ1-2	CASSHQKNYGYTF
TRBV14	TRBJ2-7	CASSQDTGGTYEQYF
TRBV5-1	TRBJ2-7	CASSPGQGWDEQYF
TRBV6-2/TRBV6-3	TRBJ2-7	CASSYSSGTPYEQYF
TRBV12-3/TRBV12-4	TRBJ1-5	CASSPGWAQHF
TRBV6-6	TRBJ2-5	CASSSGQGRQTQYF
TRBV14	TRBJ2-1	CASSQVGVEQFF
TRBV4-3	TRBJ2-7	CASSQDRGPSYEQYF
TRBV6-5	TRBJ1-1	CASSYLGNTEAFF
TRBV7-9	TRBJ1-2	CASSLRTDLNYGYTF
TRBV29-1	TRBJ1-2	CSVDGGVNYGYTF
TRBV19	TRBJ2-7	CASSLRDRGFYEQYF
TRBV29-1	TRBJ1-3	CSVERQGTAGNTIYF
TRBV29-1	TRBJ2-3	CSVEGLGDTQYF
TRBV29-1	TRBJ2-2	CSVEGGLVDSGELFF
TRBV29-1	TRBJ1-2	CSVEESTMWGYTF
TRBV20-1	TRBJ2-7	CSARDAGGISYEQYF